This T cell receptor (beta chain) is from a study of identical twins. TCRdb re-called the 5' RACE reads through MiXCR, storing one row per CDR3 protein. The data show hundreds of thousands of distinct CDR3 sequences, with 12% seen just once and about 1.5% held by the top ten. Regarding the study as a whole: Insertions ran lower in abundant cord blood beta clonotypes, though not in memory repertoires. Interpretation of the results relied on cross-sectional statistical analysis and not on following the same donors. Twins' excess sharing was less marked for out-of-frame beta sequences.

CDR1 is LNHNV, CDR2 YYDKDF, per germline (reference sequence). There are 16 residues in the CDR3. Trimming took 0 bases from V and 4 from J; bases not matched to a gene: 3. This clonotype was seen a few times. The antigen remains undetermined. This same sample was also part of a study on yellow fever vaccine responses in identical twins.

The TCR originated in a woman younger than 35 in good health. Specimen: PBMCs. The chain couples TRBV15 to TRBJ2-7; TRBD2 matches 13 bases. The CDR3 is CATSRDPGLAGYEQYV. The CDR3 DNA follows: TGTGCCACCAGCAGAGACCCGGGACTAGCGGGGTACGAGCAGTACGTC.